This is a list of T cell receptor beta chains from one sample in a study of T cell responses to AZD1222 COVID-19 vaccine. Using immunoSEQ multiplex PCR, the repertoire was profiled, and TCRdb retains in-frame clones only, with some absent. The sample has 100,000 to 150,000 clones; 70% to 90% are singletons. The specimen comprised peripheral blood, sampled on day 0 of AZD1222 vaccination. These receptors all stem from an adult in good health. Each CDR3 is given with its conserved first and last residue. Each record gives: J gene, V gene, clone size, D gene, CDR3 DNA, CDR3 protein. The D gene is left open where the match is weak. The listing skips clone size in some rows; elsewhere it reads once, few, many or a size class.

J: TRBJ2-3; V: TRBV19; size: .; D: .; DNA: TGTGCCAGTAGCACCCGGCCAGGGCGCACAGATACGCAGTATTTT; CDR3: CASSTRPGRTDTQYF
J: TRBJ2-7; V: TRBV4-1; size: medium-sized; D: TRBD2; DNA: TGCGCCAGCAGCCCGAGCGGGGCTCTTACGTACGAGCAGTACTTC; CDR3: CASSPSGALTYEQYF
J: TRBJ1-4; V: TRBV29-1; size: .; D: .; DNA: TGCAGCGTCGCCCCTGAGTGGGGGGGTACACTGTTTTTT; CDR3: CSVAPEWGGTLFF
J: TRBJ1-1; V: TRBV27; size: few; D: .; DNA: TGTGCCAGCAGTTTATCAATGGGGCAGACCATACTGAACACTGAAGCTTTCTTT; CDR3: CASSLSMGQTILNTEAFF
J: TRBJ2-5; V: TRBV4-2; size: .; D: .; DNA: TGTGCCAGCAGCCAAGGGGCGGGGGCTGGGGAGACCCAGTACTTC; CDR3: CASSQGAGAGETQYF
J: TRBJ1-6; V: TRBV3-1/TRBV3-2; size: .; D: .; DNA: TGTGCCAGCAGCCAAGATATAGGCAGCGGCGGAAATTCACCCCTCCACTTT; CDR3: CASSQDIGSGGNSPLHF
J: TRBJ1-2; V: TRBV28; size: .; D: TRBD1; DNA: TGTGCCAGCAGTCCACCCGGGACAGGGAATCGGGGCTACACCTTC; CDR3: CASSPPGTGNRGYTF
J: TRBJ2-7; V: TRBV30; size: .; D: .; DNA: TGTGCCTGGAGTGTCCGTCTGGAGCAGTACTTC; CDR3: CAWSVRLEQYF
J: TRBJ2-1; V: TRBV6-2/TRBV6-3; size: .; D: .; DNA: TGTGCCAGCAGTTACTCCGGTCGGGGCAATGAGCAGTTCTTC; CDR3: CASSYSGRGNEQFF
J: TRBJ1-5; V: TRBV19; size: .; D: TRBD1; DNA: TGTGCCAGTAGTTTAACAGGGGGAGAGGCTCAGCCCCAGCATTTT; CDR3: CASSLTGGEAQPQHF
J: TRBJ2-3; V: TRBV10-3; size: .; D: .; DNA: TGTGCCATCAGTGGGTCAACTAGCACAGATACGCAGTATTTT; CDR3: CAISGSTSTDTQYF
J: TRBJ2-3; V: TRBV19; size: .; D: TRBD1; DNA: TGTGCCAGTAGTACGGGGACAGCTAGCACAGATACGCAGTATTTT; CDR3: CASSTGTASTDTQYF
J: TRBJ2-1; V: TRBV24-1; size: .; D: .; DNA: TGTGCCACCAGTGATTTTGGGGGCCACCTAGGGCAGTTCTTC; CDR3: CATSDFGGHLGQFF
J: TRBJ1-5; V: TRBV5-6; size: .; D: .; DNA: TGTGCCAGCAGCCGCGTGGAGGGGGGTCAGCCCCAGCATTTT; CDR3: CASSRVEGGQPQHF
J: TRBJ2-5; V: TRBV6-5; size: .; D: .; DNA: TGTGCCAGCAGTTACTCCGGCGGGGTCCGCCCAGGGACCCAGTACTTC; CDR3: CASSYSGGVRPGTQYF
J: TRBJ2-2; V: TRBV12-3/TRBV12-4; size: .; D: TRBD2; DNA: TGTGCCAGCACTAGCGGAACCGGGGAGCTGTTTTTT; CDR3: CASTSGTGELFF
J: TRBJ2-7; V: TRBV19; size: few; D: TRBD2; DNA: TGTGCCAGTAGTATTAGGGCTAGCGGGAACTACGAGCAGTACTTC; CDR3: CASSIRASGNYEQYF
J: TRBJ2-1; V: TRBV19; size: .; D: .; DNA: TGTGCCAGTAGCGCGAGTCTCGGGTCTCGGCAGTTCTTC; CDR3: CASSASLGSRQFF
J: TRBJ1-5; V: TRBV6-4; size: .; D: .; DNA: TGTGCCAGCAGTGAGGCGGAGGGTCAGCCCCAGCATTTT; CDR3: CASSEAEGQPQHF
J: TRBJ2-5; V: TRBV27; size: .; D: TRBD2; DNA: TGTGCCAGCAGTCGGAGCGGGGAACAAGAGACCCAGTACTTC; CDR3: CASSRSGEQETQYF
J: TRBJ2-7; V: TRBV18; size: .; D: TRBD2; DNA: TGTGCCAGCTCACCCGGAGGCGGGAGAGTCCACGAGCAGTACTTC; CDR3: CASSPGGGRVHEQYF
J: TRBJ2-5; V: TRBV10-3; size: .; D: .; DNA: TGTGCCATCAGTGAGAGGACGCACCAAGAGACCCAGTACTTC; CDR3: CAISERTHQETQYF
J: TRBJ1-4; V: TRBV7-2; size: .; D: TRBD1; DNA: TGTGCCAGCAGCTTACAGACAGGGGAGGGGAATGAAAAACTGTTTTTT; CDR3: CASSLQTGEGNEKLFF
J: TRBJ2-2; V: TRBV25-1; size: .; D: .; DNA: TGTGCCAGCAGTGAATCCCATGAGGCCGGGGAGCTGTTTTTT; CDR3: CASSESHEAGELFF
J: TRBJ2-7; V: TRBV6-5; size: .; D: TRBD1; DNA: TGTGCCAGCAGATACGGGACAGGGGGAGGCTACGAGCAGTACTTC; CDR3: CASRYGTGGGYEQYF
J: TRBJ2-7; V: TRBV2; size: .; D: .; DNA: TGTGCCAGCAGCCCGACAGAAAATAAGCAGTACTTC; CDR3: CASSPTENKQYF
J: TRBJ1-2; V: TRBV6-5; size: once; D: TRBD1; DNA: TGTGCCAGCAGTCCCGAGGGGGACAGGGGGGACGGCTACACCTTC; CDR3: CASSPEGDRGDGYTF
J: TRBJ2-2; V: TRBV12-3/TRBV12-4; size: few; D: .; DNA: TGTGCCAGCAGCCGGTGGACCGGGGAGCTGTTTTTT; CDR3: CASSRWTGELFF
J: TRBJ1-1; V: TRBV5-1; size: .; D: TRBD1; DNA: TGCGCCAGCAGCCTAGGGACAGACCCCACTGAAGCTTTCTTT; CDR3: CASSLGTDPTEAFF
J: TRBJ2-7; V: TRBV28; size: .; D: .; DNA: TGTGCCAGCAGTTTATCTGGGGGTAGCCTCTCCTACGAGCAGTACTTC; CDR3: CASSLSGGSLSYEQYF
J: TRBJ2-1; V: TRBV5-1; size: .; D: .; DNA: TGCGCCAGCAGCTTGGCCGTATGGCAGAACAATGAGCAGTTCTTC; CDR3: CASSLAVWQNNEQFF
J: TRBJ2-3; V: TRBV5-1; size: .; D: .; DNA: TGCGCCAGCAGCTTGGCTCGGGGGAGTGAAGATACGCAGTATTTT; CDR3: CASSLARGSEDTQYF
J: TRBJ1-5; V: TRBV5-8; size: .; D: .; DNA: TGTGCCAGCAGGATCTCCGGGAGCCAGCCCCAGCATTTT; CDR3: CASRISGSQPQHF
J: TRBJ2-3; V: TRBV9; size: .; D: .; DNA: TGTGCCAGCAGCGGGAAGGGAACGCAGTATTTT; CDR3: CASSGKGTQYF
J: TRBJ1-1; V: TRBV18; size: .; D: .; DNA: TGTGCCAGCAACAGACTTCCTGGCGAGGCTTTCTTT; CDR3: CASNRLPGEAFF
J: TRBJ2-7; V: TRBV21-1; size: .; D: .; DNA: TGTGACGACTCGTCCTACGAGCAGTACTTC; CDR3: CDDSSYEQYF
J: TRBJ2-1; V: TRBV27; size: once; D: TRBD2; DNA: TGTGCCAGCAGTTTATCCCGACTAGCGGCCTACAATGAGCAGTTCTTC; CDR3: CASSLSRLAAYNEQFF
J: TRBJ2-2; V: TRBV5-1; size: .; D: TRBD1; DNA: TGCGCCAGCAGCTTATTGCAGGGGGCCGCCGGGGAGCTGTTTTTT; CDR3: CASSLLQGAAGELFF
J: TRBJ2-1; V: TRBV5-1; size: .; D: .; DNA: TGCGCCAGCAGCTTGGCCCCCTCCGGAACGGGGGGCGGTGAGCAGTTCTTC; CDR3: CASSLAPSGTGGGEQFF
J: TRBJ2-1; V: TRBV7-3; size: .; D: TRBD1; DNA: TGTGCCAGCAGCTCGACAGGGGGCGGGTGGAATGAGCAGTTCTTC; CDR3: CASSSTGGGWNEQFF
J: TRBJ1-5; V: TRBV19; size: .; D: .; DNA: TGTGCCAGTAGTATAGATCAACAGGTTAAGGGGCAGCCCCAGCATTTT; CDR3: CASSIDQQVKGQPQHF
J: TRBJ2-1; V: TRBV12-5; size: .; D: .; DNA: TGTGCTAGTGGTTCGGAGGGATCCTACAATGAGCAGTTCTTC; CDR3: CASGSEGSYNEQFF
J: TRBJ1-2; V: TRBV19; size: .; D: .; DNA: TGTGCCAGTAGTATCGGACACCTCTACTATGGCTACACCTTC; CDR3: CASSIGHLYYGYTF
J: TRBJ2-1; V: TRBV25-1; size: .; D: TRBD2; DNA: TGTGCCAGCAGTGAGTTCCGCGGGGGGCGTAATGAGCAGTTCTTC; CDR3: CASSEFRGGRNEQFF
J: TRBJ2-3; V: TRBV5-4; size: .; D: TRBD2; DNA: TGTGCCAGCAGCCTCGGGACTAGTCAAGATACGCAGTATTTT; CDR3: CASSLGTSQDTQYF
J: TRBJ2-7; V: TRBV28; size: .; D: .; DNA: TGTGCCAGCAGTGGGGGGACGCCGAGGGACGAGCAGTACTTC; CDR3: CASSGGTPRDEQYF
J: TRBJ2-2; V: TRBV28; size: .; D: TRBD1; DNA: TGTGCCAGCAGTGTCACAGGGGGCCCCGGGGAGCTGTTTTTT; CDR3: CASSVTGGPGELFF
J: TRBJ1-5; V: TRBV19; size: .; D: .; DNA: TGTGCCAGTAGTATAGTGGATCAGCCCCAGCATTTT; CDR3: CASSIVDQPQHF
J: TRBJ2-1; V: TRBV3-1/TRBV3-2; size: .; D: TRBD2; DNA: TGTGCCAGCAGTCATCCACGCGGGAGCTCCTACAATGAGCAGTTCTTC; CDR3: CASSHPRGSSYNEQFF
J: TRBJ2-7; V: TRBV29-1; size: .; D: .; DNA: TGCAGCGTTGAAAGGCAGGGACCCTACGAGCAGTACTTC; CDR3: CSVERQGPYEQYF
J: TRBJ2-2; V: TRBV11-2; size: .; D: .; DNA: TGTGCCAGCAGCTTAAAGGGTTACACCGGGGAGCTGTTTTTT; CDR3: CASSLKGYTGELFF
J: TRBJ1-4; V: TRBV7-2; size: .; D: .; DNA: TGTGCCAGCAGCTCCGCGGGGGGGATAAGAGGAAAACTGTTTTTT; CDR3: CASSSAGGIRGKLFF
J: TRBJ2-7; V: TRBV11-2; size: once; D: TRBD2; DNA: TGTGCCAGCAGCGACTGGGCGGGGGGGCCCTACGAGCAGTACTTC; CDR3: CASSDWAGGPYEQYF
J: TRBJ1-3; V: TRBV6-5; size: .; D: .; DNA: TGTGCCAGCAGCAAGACAGACTCTGGAAACACCATATATTTT; CDR3: CASSKTDSGNTIYF
J: TRBJ2-1; V: TRBV7-9; size: .; D: .; DNA: TGTGCCAGCAGCCCCCAGGGACTTGGGTACAATGAGCAGTTCTTC; CDR3: CASSPQGLGYNEQFF